These 15 T cell receptor beta chains originate from one sample sequenced in a study of cytomegalovirus exposure and HLA in healthy donors. Use of 60 Vbeta and 13 Jbeta primers characterized the PCR. The method was immunoSEQ multiplex PCR; TCRdb's version includes in-frame clones alone and lacks a portion of them. The sample gives fewer than 200,000 clones, roughly 80% of which show up once; roughly 3.6% is in the top ten. Sequenced: PBMCs. Source of these receptors: a man younger than 45 in good health and CMV-seropositive.

This sequence joins TRBV27 and TRBJ2-7; possible D gene TRBD2, 5 bases. Trimming removed 0 bases from V and 6 bases from J, with 9 bases in between. This CDR3 region has 13 residues. CDR1 and CDR2 from the germline V gene are MNHEY and SMNVEV (reference sequence). The CDR3: CASSLSFGVEQYF. The CDR3 nucleotides are TGTGCCAGCAGTTTATCGTTCGGGGTCGAGCAGTACTTC.

The V gene is TRBV2, the J gene TRBJ2-5; 8 bases agree with TRBD1. CDR1 is SNHLY, CDR2 FYNNEI, per germline. This CDR3 contains 14 residues. V gave up 8 bases and J gave up 2 bases; unmatched junction bases: 7. CDR3 protein: CASQGAFRQETQYF. The CDR3 bases are TGTGCCAGCCAGGGGGCATTCAGGCAAGAGACCCAGTACTTC. Filled out from reference TRBV2 and TRBJ2-5, the complete variable domain reads EPEVTQTPSHQVTQMGQEVILRCVPISNHLYFYWYRQILGQKVEFLVSFYNNEISEKSEIFDDQFSVERPDGSNFTLKIRSTKLEDSAMYFCASQGAFRQETQYFGPGTRLLVL.

The chain combines TRBV28 with TRBJ2-7, with a weak D call TRBD2 (6 bases). The V end lost 6 bases, the J end lost 6 bases, and 21 bases lay between the germline ends. Germline-derived CDR1 and CDR2 are MDHEN and SYDVKM. There are 15 residues in the CDR3. This CDR3 is CASRFSGLSGREQYF. The CDR3 DNA is TGTGCCAGCAGATTCAGCGGACTATCCGGCCGCGAGCAGTACTTC.

The chain carries TRBV5-1 and TRBJ2-2, with 8 bases that match TRBD1. Trimming cost V 4 bases and J 7 bases; bases outside gene matches: 6. This CDR3 region has 14 residues. CDR1 is SGHRS and CDR2 is YFSETQ in the germline V gene. CDR3 region: CASSVQGAGGELFF. Here the CDR3 DNA reads TGCGCCAGCAGCGTCCAGGGGGCGGGCGGGGAGCTGTTTTTT.

The chain joins TRBV6-5 to TRBJ2-5; TRBD2 aligns across 9 bases. This CDR3 has 16 amino acids. Germline loops: CDR1 MNHEY, CDR2 SVGAGI. Losses at the gene ends were 0 bases for V and 1 base for J; bases not matched to a gene: 3. In DNA form, the CDR3 reads TGTGCCAGCAGTTACTCGGGGACTAGCATCCAAGAGACCCAGTACTTC. As protein: CASSYSGTSIQETQYF.

The rearrangement uses TRBV6-5 and TRBJ2-2; tentatively, D is TRBD2 (6 bases). Germline CDR1 and CDR2: MNHEY and SVGAGI. Trimming left V 4 bases short and J 2 bases short, with 11 bases between. CDR3 length: 15 amino acids. CDR3 DNA sequence: TGTGCCAGCAGTTTACGGGGGACCAACACCGGGGAGCTGTTTTTT. Translation gives CASSLRGTNTGELFF.

The V call is TRBV2, the J call TRBJ2-1; D perhaps matches TRBD1 (6 bases). With 2 bases removed from V and 9 bases from J, the gap between germline ends came to 11 bases. The germline gives CDR1 SNHLY, CDR2 FYNNEI. The CDR3 contains 13 residues. The CDR3: CASSELRGGEQFF. The CDR3 DNA sequence: TGTGCCAGCAGTGAATTGAGAGGGGGTGAGCAGTTCTTC. Filled out from reference TRBV2 and TRBJ2-1, the complete variable domain reads EPEVTQTPSHQVTQMGQEVILRCVPISNHLYFYWYRQILGQKVEFLVSFYNNEISEKSEIFDDQFSVERPDGSNFTLKIRSTKLEDSAMYFCASSELRGGEQFFGPGTRLTVL.

The chain uses TRBV18 and TRBJ2-5; possibly TRBD1 for D (6 bases). The CDR3 loop spans 14 amino acids. Germline values: CDR1 KGHSH, CDR2 LQKENI. V lost 0 bases and J 4 bases, leaving 9 bases between the germline ends. For the CDR3, the DNA is TGTGCCAGCTCACCACCCCAGGGGCGAGAGACCCAGTACTTC. Translated, it gives CASSPPQGRETQYF.

This clone was observed a handful of times. The chain has TRBV30 and TRBJ1-1, with 8 bases lining up with TRBD1. Germline values: CDR1 GTSNPN, CDR2 SVGIG (reference sequence). The CDR3 covers 14 residues. J lost 4 bases, V lost 3 bases, and 7 bases had no gene match. The CDR3 DNA follows: TGTGCCTGGAGGATCAGGGGGCTTGGCACTGAAGCTTTCTTT. As protein: CAWRIRGLGTEAFF.

The chain has TRBV5-6 and TRBJ1-4, with D tentatively TRBD1 (6 bases). Germline-derived CDR1 and CDR2 are SGHDT and YYEEEE. The germline V and J ends were trimmed by 5 bases and 8 bases, with 16 bases remaining between them. The CDR3 is 14 amino acids. CDR3 sequence (DNA): TGTGCCAGCAGAGAACAGGGTCTTCGGGAAAAACTGTTTTTT. Residues: CASREQGLREKLFF.

V usage is TRBV9 and J usage is TRBJ1-5; 7 bases align to TRBD1. This CDR3 is 15 amino acids long. Losses at the gene ends were 4 bases for V and 7 bases for J; bases not matched to a gene: 11. Looked up from germline, CDR1 is SGDLS and CDR2 is YYNGEE. The CDR3 here is CASSPGPTGYQPQHF. CDR3 DNA sequence: TGTGCCAGCAGCCCAGGACCGACAGGGTACCAGCCCCAGCATTTT.

The gene calls are TRBV2 and TRBJ1-4, with 8 bases that match TRBD1. The V and J ends lost 6 bases and 3 bases, in that order; junction bases with no gene match: 6. The CDR3 covers 15 residues. CDR1 is SNHLY, CDR2 FYNNEI, per germline. This chain's CDR3 is CASRPQGVANEKLFF. Here the CDR3 DNA reads TGTGCCAGCAGGCCACAGGGGGTGGCTAATGAAAAACTGTTTTTT.

The V and J genes are TRBV5-6 and TRBJ1-2, with 7 nucleotides matching TRBD1. There are 14 residues in the CDR3. Germline values: CDR1 SGHDT, CDR2 YYEEEE. J lost 8 bases, V lost 4 bases, and 11 bases had no gene match. CDR3 nucleotides: TGTGCCAGCAGCCCAAAAGACAGGGTGGGCGGCTACACCTTC. It specifies CASSPKDRVGGYTF.

J is TRBJ1-2 and V is TRBV10-1; TRBD1 agrees at 7 bases. J was trimmed by 0 bases and V by 2 bases; bases with no gene match: 9. CDR1 and CDR2 from the germline V gene are WNHNN and SYGVQD (reference sequence). The CDR3 length is 17 residues. CDR3 in amino acids: CASSEPRDRVANYGYTF. Written as DNA, the CDR3 is TGCGCCAGCAGTGAGCCGAGGGACAGAGTAGCTAACTATGGCTACACCTTC.

This sequence joins TRBV9 and TRBJ2-3; D unclear. From germline, CDR1 is SGDLS and CDR2 YYNGEE. The CDR3 extends over 13 amino acids. V was clipped by 1 base and J by 4 bases, with 7 bases between them. This CDR3 reads CASSVQSADTQYF. The CDR3 DNA sequence: TGTGCCAGCAGCGTACAATCGGCAGATACGCAGTATTTT.